Shown below are 29 T cell receptor beta chains from a single sample sequenced in a study of CD8 T cells in Susac syndrome (dated by TCRdb to about 2019). The library was generated by the immunoSEQ multiplex PCR assay. RNA was extracted with the RNeasy kit and 0.5 to 1 ug was reverse transcribed using random hexamers. TCRdb cleaned the public reads at Q25 with fastp, built clones with MiXCR and kept in-frame beta chains. Entries that share a CDR3 protein sequence are merged under the most common genes and DNA. The sample includes a few hundred thousand distinct CDR3 sequences, with 95% observed a single time. Of the sample, 0.08% to 0.095% falls within the top ten clones. Sequencing was carried out using CD4+ T cells from PBMCs. The receptor source for this set is a human donor with multiple sclerosis.

The rearrangement links TRBV24-1 to TRBJ2-1; 9 bases line up with TRBD2. The V gene's germline CDR1 is KGHDR and CDR2 SFDVKD. V lost 2 bases to trimming and J lost 7 bases; unmatched junction nucleotides: 5. This CDR3 contains 15 residues. Written as DNA, the CDR3 is TGTGCCACCAGTGATTCAGGGCTAGCGGGAAATGAGCAGTTCTTC. The encoded protein is CATSDSGLAGNEQFF.

The rearrangement joins TRBV20-1 to TRBJ1-2; no firm D call. The CDR3 contains 11 residues. The germline gives CDR1 DFQATT, CDR2 SNEGSKA (reference sequence). CDR3 sequence (DNA): TGCTTCGTAGAGGGCCCAGGAGGCTACACCTTC. Protein: CFVEGPGGYTF.

The rearrangement joins TRBV12-3 or TRBV12-4 to TRBJ1-2; D unclear. With 6 bases removed from V and 7 bases from J, the gap between germline ends came to 24 bases. The CDR3 extends over 16 amino acids. CDR3 nucleotide sequence: TGTGCCAGCAGCCCCATCAAGGGCGTTCGAACGCGTGGCTACACCTTC. This encodes CASSPIKGVRTRGYTF.

The rearrangement uses TRBV28 and TRBJ2-7, with 8 positions matching TRBD1. Germline V gene sequence: CDR1 MDHEN, CDR2 SYDVKM. Trimming cost V 8 bases and J 2 bases; bases outside gene matches: 11. The CDR3 sequence is 15 residues long. CDR3 region: CASSSRDRSTYEQYF. CDR3 in DNA: TGTGCCAGCTCGTCCCGGGACAGGAGTACCTACGAGCAGTACTTC.

The table lists this clonotype with a count of one. V is TRBV21-1 and J is TRBJ2-3; the table's D call TRBD1 went unverified against the DNA. TRBV21-1 is an annotated pseudogene. The CDR3 totals 16 residues. The CDR3 region is CASSKGPGGWPDTQYF. The CDR3 nucleotides are TGTGCCAGCAGCAAAGGGCCAGGGGGCTGGCCAGATACGCAGTATTTT.

V is TRBV20-1 and J is TRBJ2-1; D remains ambiguous. Trimming left V 1 base short and J 0 bases short, with 13 bases between. Germline CDR1 DFQATT, CDR2 SNEGSKA (reference sequence). This CDR3 contains 16 residues. For the CDR3, the DNA is TGCAGTGCTAGAGCCCGAGGCGGAAACTCCTACAATGAGCAGTTCTTC. Protein product: CSARARGGNSYNEQFF.

J is TRBJ2-7 and V is TRBV7-9; a possible D gene is TRBD2 (6 bases). V lost 3 bases and J lost 1, with 16 bases in between. This CDR3 region has 16 residues. The germline gives CDR1 SEHNR, CDR2 FQNEAQ (reference sequence). This CDR3 is CASSLESWGTSYEQYF. The DNA for the CDR3 is TGTGCCAGCAGCTTGGAAAGCTGGGGGACTTCCTACGAGCAGTACTTC.

The chain's CDR3 is CASSLKGADQYF. Here the CDR3 DNA reads TGTGCCAGCAGTTTAAAGGGGGCTGATCAGTACTTC. This chain joins TRBV12-3 or TRBV12-4 and TRBJ2-4, with 7 bases aligning to TRBD1. The ends lost 2 bases at V and 12 bases at J; junction bases unmatched: 4. CDR3 length: 12 residues.

This clonotype has just one count. The chain is built from TRBV12-3 or TRBV12-4 and TRBJ1-6, with D uncertain. The CDR3 sequence is 17 residues long. V lost 6 bases and J 5 bases, leaving 20 bases between the germline ends. The CDR3 protein is CASSRTAVRAHNSPLHF. The CDR3 bases are TGTGCCAGCAGCCGTACTGCTGTACGGGCTCATAATTCACCCCTCCACTTT.

The chain employs TRBV12-5 and TRBJ2-5; maybe TRBD1 (5 bases). Per the germline V gene, CDR1 is LGHNT and CDR2 is FRNRAP. V shed 3 bases and J shed 4 bases, with 6 bases lying between them. This CDR3 has 12 residues. The DNA of the CDR3 is TGTGCTAGTGGTTTAAGGGGAGAGACCCAGTACTTC. Its protein is CASGLRGETQYF.

The gene calls are TRBV29-1 and TRBJ2-5; TRBD1 matches 7 bases. Germline CDR1 is SQVTM and CDR2 is ANQGSEA. The trim removed 8 bases at V and 5 bases at J, leaving 5 bases unmatched. The length of the CDR3 is 11 residues. The CDR3 sequence: CSSRQGETQYF. In DNA form, the CDR3 reads TGCAGCTCCCGACAGGGTGAGACCCAGTACTTC.

V and J are TRBV3-1 and TRBJ2-1; no reliable D call. V lost 3 bases, J lost 9 bases, and 9 bases lay in between. Germline lookup yields CDR1 LGHDT and CDR2 YNNKEL (reference sequence). CDR3 size: 12 residues. For the CDR3, the DNA is TGTGCCAGCAGCCATGGACGTTTTGAGCAGTTCTTC. It codes for CASSHGRFEQFF.

V and J are TRBV12-3 or TRBV12-4 and TRBJ2-3; D is uncertain. This CDR3 region has 12 residues. The V end was cut by 1 base, the J end by 10 bases, with 9 bases between. CDR3 nucleotide sequence: TGTGCCAGCAGTTTAGAGGCCGCAGCGCAGTATTTT. Amino acid sequence: CASSLEAAAQYF.

The chain combines TRBV3-1 with TRBJ2-1, with 8 bases identical to TRBD2. Germline V CDR1 and CDR2: LGHDT, YNNKEL (reference sequence). CDR3 size: 15 residues. The trim removed 3 bases at V and 7 bases at J, leaving 8 bases unmatched. CDR3: CASSHLAGGSNEQFF. The CDR3 DNA reads TGTGCCAGCAGCCACCTGGCGGGGGGCTCAAATGAGCAGTTCTTC.

The rearrangement links TRBV2 to TRBJ1-1; D not resolved. Germline V gives CDR1 SNHLY, CDR2 FYNNEI. Trimming removed 4 bases at V and 3 bases at J, with 9 bases between. The CDR3 has 13 amino acids. The CDR3 protein is CASSAYVDTEAFF. The CDR3 bases are TGTGCCAGCAGTGCTTACGTGGACACTGAAGCTTTCTTT.

This clonotype was recorded only once. The CDR3 nucleotides are TGTGCCAGTAGTACTGGACTAGCGGGGTACACAGATACGCAGTATTTT. This gives the protein CASSTGLAGYTDTQYF. The rearrangement uses TRBV19 and TRBJ2-3, with 12 bases identical to TRBD2. The CDR3 is made up of 16 amino acids. After removal of 4 bases from V and 2 bases from J, the junction contained 4 bases not matched to a gene. CDR1 LNHDA and CDR2 SQIVND come from the germline V gene (reference sequence).

The V and J genes are TRBV5-6 and TRBJ2-7; D is uncertain. CDR1 and CDR2 (germline): SGHDT, YYEEEE. There are 15 residues in the CDR3. V was pared by 2 bases and J by 1 base, with 13 bases between. CDR3 sequence (DNA): TGTGCCAGCAGCTTACTACCGACGGAGTCCTACGAGCAGTACTTC. Residues: CASSLLPTESYEQYF.

The CDR3 DNA is TGCAGTGCTATAGGACAGGGGGACTACGAGCAGTACTTC. This translates into CSAIGQGDYEQYF. The rearrangement joins TRBV20-1 to TRBJ2-7; 10 bases fit TRBD1. Losses at the gene ends were 4 bases for V and 3 bases for J; bases not matched to a gene: 3. The CDR3 has 13 amino acids. Germline values: CDR1 DFQATT, CDR2 SNEGSKA (reference sequence).

The gene calls are TRBV9 and TRBJ2-7; the D gene is possibly TRBD1 (5 bases). The CDR3 is 14 residues long. V gave up 0 bases and J gave up 2 bases, with 9 bases separating them. Germline V gives CDR1 SGDLS, CDR2 YYNGEE. CDR3 bases: TGTGCCAGCAGCGTAGGTCAGGGTCCCTACGAGCAGTACTTC. This codes for CASSVGQGPYEQYF.

J is TRBJ2-7 and V is TRBV13; tentative D call: TRBD2 (7 bases). Germline V gene lookup returns CDR1 PRHDT and CDR2 FYEKMQ (reference sequence). There are 17 residues in the CDR3. Trimming took off 4 bases at V and 3 bases at J, with 22 bases between the two ends. CDR3 sequence reads: CASSYGGRSTPDYEQYF. DNA for the CDR3: TGTGCCAGCAGCTACGGGGGGCGGAGTACTCCGGACTACGAGCAGTACTTC.

The rearrangement links TRBV28 to TRBJ2-5; 10 bases align to TRBD2. The CDR3 sequence is 14 residues long. Germline V gene sequence: CDR1 MDHEN, CDR2 SYDVKM. Trimming cost V 2 bases and J 3 bases; bases outside gene matches: 0. The CDR3: CASSLSGREETQYF. For the CDR3, the DNA is TGTGCCAGCAGTTTAAGCGGGAGGGAAGAGACCCAGTACTTC. The whole variable domain, remainder taken from reference TRBV28 and TRBJ2-5, is DVKVTQSSRYLVKRTGEKVFLECVQDMDHENMFWYRQDPGLGLRLIYFSYDVKMKEKGDIPEGYSVSREKKERFSLILESASTNQTSMYLCASSLSGREETQYFGPGTRLLVL.

This chain joins TRBV28 and TRBJ2-1; D is possibly TRBD1 (5 bases). The CDR3 is 13 residues long. Trimming took 6 bases from V and 4 from J, leaving 10 bases between them. Germline V gives CDR1 MDHEN, CDR2 SYDVKM. DNA for the CDR3: TGTGCCAGCAGACTGACAGTTTACAATGAGCAGTTCTTC. Its protein product is CASRLTVYNEQFF.

This sequence joins TRBV30 and TRBJ2-1, with 10 bases identical to TRBD2. Germline V lookup: CDR1 GTSNPN, CDR2 SVGIG (reference sequence). CDR3 length: 14 amino acids. The V and J ends lost 5 bases and 6 bases, in that order; junction bases with no gene match: 7. The CDR3 DNA follows: TGTGCCTGGTTATCTAGCGGGAGTCCCAATGAGCAGTTCTTC. Translation gives CAWLSSGSPNEQFF. The variable domain in full, completed from reference TRBV30 and TRBJ2-1, reads SQTIHQWPATLVQPVGSPLSLECTVEGTSNPNLYWYRQAAGRGLQLLFYSVGIGQISSEVPQNLSASRPQDRQFILSSKKLLLSDSGFYLCAWLSSGSPNEQFFGPGTRLTVL.

V gene TRBV29-1 combines with J gene TRBJ2-4, with D unresolved. CDR1 is SQVTM, CDR2 ANQGSEA, per germline. This CDR3 is 13 amino acids long. Trimming removed 5 bases from V and 6 bases from J, with 14 bases in between. The CDR3 DNA is TGCAGCGTTTATCTTAGTTCCCTAAACATTCAGTACTTC. Amino acids: CSVYLSSLNIQYF.

This chain uses TRBV6-6 with TRBJ1-2; D might be TRBD1 (6 bases). The CDR3 contains 15 residues. The germline V gene encodes CDR1 MNHNY and CDR2 SVGAGI (reference sequence). The germline V and J ends were trimmed by 7 bases and 5 bases, with 20 bases remaining between them. The CDR3 DNA reads as TGTGCCAGCAAGAAATCTTTACAGGGTTTATATGGCTACACCTTC. It is translated as CASKKSLQGLYGYTF.

This clonotype was counted only a few times. This chain connects TRBV20-1 to TRBJ1-1; TRBD1 is a possible D gene (5 bases). The CDR3 is made up of 12 amino acids. CDR1 is DFQATT and CDR2 is SNEGSKA in the germline V gene (reference sequence). V was trimmed by 6 bases and J by 1 base, leaving 9 bases between them. The CDR3, as DNA: TGCAGTGCCGTTCAGGGGAACACTGAAGCTTTCTTT. Amino acids: CSAVQGNTEAFF.

V is TRBV9 and J is TRBJ1-6; unclear D gene. The V end lost 0 bases, the J end lost 14 bases, and 12 bases lay between the germline ends. The CDR3 has 13 amino acids. Germline V lookup: CDR1 SGDLS, CDR2 YYNGEE. CDR3 loop: CASSVGEGSALHF. For the CDR3, the DNA is TGTGCCAGCAGCGTAGGCGAGGGAAGTGCCCTCCACTTT.

This chain connects TRBV9 to TRBJ1-5; 7 positions match TRBD1. Trimming took 4 bases from V and 3 from J; bases not matched to a gene: 4. The CDR3 is 14 residues long. Germline CDR1 reads SGDLS; CDR2 reads YYNGEE. The CDR3 sequence: CASSRDSFNQPQHF. DNA of the CDR3: TGTGCCAGCAGCCGGGACAGCTTCAATCAGCCCCAGCATTTT. Full variable domain (remainder filled in from reference TRBV9 and TRBJ1-5): DSGVTQTPKHLITATGQRVTLRCSPRSGDLSVYWYQQSLDQGLQFLIQYYNGEERAKGNILERFSAQQFPDLHSELNLSSLELGDSALYFCASSRDSFNQPQHFGDGTRLSIL.

There are a few counts of this clonotype. V usage is TRBV27 and J usage is TRBJ2-7, with D perhaps matching TRBD2 (5 bases). CDR1 and CDR2 from the germline V gene are MNHEY and SMNVEV (reference sequence). The ends were cut back, 3 bases at V and 2 bases at J, with 11 bases in the middle. The CDR3 covers 14 residues. CDR3 region: CASSLRGPPYEQYF. CDR3 in DNA: TGTGCCAGCAGTTTGCGCGGGCCCCCCTACGAGCAGTACTTC.